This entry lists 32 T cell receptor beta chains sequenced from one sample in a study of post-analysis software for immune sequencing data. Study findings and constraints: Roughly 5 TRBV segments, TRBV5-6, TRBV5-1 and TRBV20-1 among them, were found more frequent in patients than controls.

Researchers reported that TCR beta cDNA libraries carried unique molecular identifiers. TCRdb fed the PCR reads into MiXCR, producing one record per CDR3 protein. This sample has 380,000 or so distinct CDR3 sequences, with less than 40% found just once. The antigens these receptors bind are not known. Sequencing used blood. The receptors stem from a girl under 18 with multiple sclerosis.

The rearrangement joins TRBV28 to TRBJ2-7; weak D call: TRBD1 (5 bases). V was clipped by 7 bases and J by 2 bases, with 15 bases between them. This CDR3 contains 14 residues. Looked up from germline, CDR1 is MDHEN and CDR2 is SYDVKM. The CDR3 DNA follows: TGTGCCAGCATACCTACCCAGGGTCCCTACGAGCAGTACTTC. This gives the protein CASIPTQGPYEQYF.

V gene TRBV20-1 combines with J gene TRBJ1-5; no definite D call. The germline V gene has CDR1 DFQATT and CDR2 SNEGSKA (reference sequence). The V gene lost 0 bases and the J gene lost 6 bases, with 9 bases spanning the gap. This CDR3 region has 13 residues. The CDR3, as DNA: TGCAGTGCTAGAGAGGGTCTCGGTCAGCCCCAGCATTTT. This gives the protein CSAREGLGQPQHF.

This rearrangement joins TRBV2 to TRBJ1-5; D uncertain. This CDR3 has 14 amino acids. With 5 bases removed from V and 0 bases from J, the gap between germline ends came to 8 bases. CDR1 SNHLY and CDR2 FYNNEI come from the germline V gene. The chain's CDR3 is CASSQSYSNQPQHF. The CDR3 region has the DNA TGTGCCAGCAGTCAGAGTTATAGCAATCAGCCCCAGCATTTT.

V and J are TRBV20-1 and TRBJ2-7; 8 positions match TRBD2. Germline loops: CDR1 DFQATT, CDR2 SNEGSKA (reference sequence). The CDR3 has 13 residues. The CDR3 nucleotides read TGCAGCGTATATAGCGGGGACACCTACGAGCAGTACTTC. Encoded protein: CSVYSGDTYEQYF.

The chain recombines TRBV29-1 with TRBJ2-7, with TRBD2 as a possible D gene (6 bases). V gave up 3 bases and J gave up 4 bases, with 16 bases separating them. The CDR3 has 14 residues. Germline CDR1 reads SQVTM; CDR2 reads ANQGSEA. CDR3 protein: CSVDIGLGGYEQYF. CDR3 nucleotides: TGCAGCGTTGATATAGGCCTCGGGGGATACGAGCAGTACTTC.

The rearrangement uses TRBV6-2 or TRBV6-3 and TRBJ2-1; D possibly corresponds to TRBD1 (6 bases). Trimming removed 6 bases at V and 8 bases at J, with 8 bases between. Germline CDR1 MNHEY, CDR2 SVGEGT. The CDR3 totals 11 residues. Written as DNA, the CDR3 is TGTGCCAGCAGACAGGGCCATGAGCAGTTCTTC. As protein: CASRQGHEQFF.

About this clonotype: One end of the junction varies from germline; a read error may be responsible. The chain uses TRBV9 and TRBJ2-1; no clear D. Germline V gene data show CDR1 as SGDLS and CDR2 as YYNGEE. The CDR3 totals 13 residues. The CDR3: CASSATAYNERFF. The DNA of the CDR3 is TGTGCCAGCAGCGCGACTGCCTACAATGAGCGGTTCTTC.

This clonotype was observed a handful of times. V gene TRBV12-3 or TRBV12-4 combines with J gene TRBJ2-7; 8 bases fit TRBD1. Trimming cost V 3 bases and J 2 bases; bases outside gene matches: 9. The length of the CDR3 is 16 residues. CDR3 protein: CASSFPWQGAAYEQYF. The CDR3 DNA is TGTGCCAGCAGTTTCCCGTGGCAGGGGGCGGCCTACGAGCAGTACTTC.

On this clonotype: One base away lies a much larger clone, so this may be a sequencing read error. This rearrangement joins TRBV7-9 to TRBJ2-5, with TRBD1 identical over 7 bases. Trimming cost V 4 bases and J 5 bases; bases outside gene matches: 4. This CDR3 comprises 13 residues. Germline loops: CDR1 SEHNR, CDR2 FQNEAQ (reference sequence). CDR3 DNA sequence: TGTGCCAGCAGCTCGGACAGGATGGAGACCCAGTACTTC. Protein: CASSSDRMETQYF.

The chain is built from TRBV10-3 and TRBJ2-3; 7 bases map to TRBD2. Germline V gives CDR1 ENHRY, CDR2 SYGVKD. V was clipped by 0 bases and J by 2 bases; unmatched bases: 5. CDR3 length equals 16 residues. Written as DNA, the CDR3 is TGTGCCATCAGTGAGTCGATGGGGGGGAACACAGATACGCAGTATTTT. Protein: CAISESMGGNTDTQYF.

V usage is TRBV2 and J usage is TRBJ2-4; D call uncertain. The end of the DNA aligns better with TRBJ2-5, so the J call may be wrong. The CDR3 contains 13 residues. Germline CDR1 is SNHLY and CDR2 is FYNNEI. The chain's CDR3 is CASSGTAQETQYF. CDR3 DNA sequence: TGTGCCAGCAGTGGGACCGCTCAAGAGACCCAGTACTTC.

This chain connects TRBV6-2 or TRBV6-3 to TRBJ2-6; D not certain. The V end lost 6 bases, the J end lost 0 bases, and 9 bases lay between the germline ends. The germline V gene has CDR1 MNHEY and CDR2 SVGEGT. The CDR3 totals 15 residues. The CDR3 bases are TGTGCCAGCAGAACAGAGTTCTCTGGGGCCAACGTCCTGACTTTC. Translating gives CASRTEFSGANVLTF.

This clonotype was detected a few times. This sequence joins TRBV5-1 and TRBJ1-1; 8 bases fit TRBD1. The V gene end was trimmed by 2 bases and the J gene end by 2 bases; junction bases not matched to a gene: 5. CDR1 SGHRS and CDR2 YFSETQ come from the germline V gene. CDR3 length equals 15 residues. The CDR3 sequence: CASSFAGGFNTEAFF. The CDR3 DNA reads TGCGCCAGCAGCTTTGCAGGGGGCTTTAACACTGAAGCTTTCTTT.

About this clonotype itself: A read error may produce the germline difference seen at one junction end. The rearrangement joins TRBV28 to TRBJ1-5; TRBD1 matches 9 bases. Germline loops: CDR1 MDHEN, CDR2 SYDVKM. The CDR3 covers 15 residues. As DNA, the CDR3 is TGCGCCAGCAGTAAACAGGGGGCTAGCAATCAGCCCCAGCATTTT. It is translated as CASSKQGASNQPQHF.

CDR3 region: CASSLAGGPSEQYF. DNA for the CDR3: TGTGCCAGCAGCTTAGCGGGGGGGCCAAGTGAGCAGTACTTC. The chain has TRBV7-9 and TRBJ2-5; D may be TRBD2 (7 bases). The V end was cut by 0 bases, the J end by 11 bases, with 16 bases between. From germline, CDR1 is SEHNR and CDR2 FQNEAQ (reference sequence). The CDR3 loop spans 14 amino acids.

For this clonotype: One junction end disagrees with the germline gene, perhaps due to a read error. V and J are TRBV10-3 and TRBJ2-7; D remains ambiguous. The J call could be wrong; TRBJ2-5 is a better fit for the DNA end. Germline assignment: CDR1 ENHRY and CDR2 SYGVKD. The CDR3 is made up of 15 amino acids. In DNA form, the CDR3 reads TGTGCCATCAGTGAGTCAGGTCAGGTTCAAGGGACCCAGTACTTC. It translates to CAISESGQVQGTQYF.

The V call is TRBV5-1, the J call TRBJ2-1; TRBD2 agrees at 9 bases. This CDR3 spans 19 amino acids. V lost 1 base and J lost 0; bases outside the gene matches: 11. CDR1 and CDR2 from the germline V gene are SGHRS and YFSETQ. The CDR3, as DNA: TGCGCCAGCAGCTTGTCAGTAGCGGGGGCGAGAAGCTCCTACAATGAGCAGTTCTTC. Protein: CASSLSVAGARSSYNEQFF.

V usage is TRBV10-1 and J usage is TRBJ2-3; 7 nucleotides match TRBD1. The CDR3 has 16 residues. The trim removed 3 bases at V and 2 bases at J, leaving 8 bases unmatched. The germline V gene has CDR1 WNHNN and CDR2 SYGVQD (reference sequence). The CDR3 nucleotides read TGCGCCAGCAGTGACTTTCTGGACAGGCACACAGATACGCAGTATTTT. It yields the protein CASSDFLDRHTDTQYF.

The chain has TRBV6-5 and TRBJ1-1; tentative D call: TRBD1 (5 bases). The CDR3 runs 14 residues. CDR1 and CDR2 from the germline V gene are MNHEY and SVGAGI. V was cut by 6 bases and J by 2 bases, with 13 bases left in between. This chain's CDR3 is CASSFRVSNTEAFF. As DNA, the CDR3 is TGTGCCAGCAGCTTCAGGGTTTCAAACACTGAAGCTTTCTTT.

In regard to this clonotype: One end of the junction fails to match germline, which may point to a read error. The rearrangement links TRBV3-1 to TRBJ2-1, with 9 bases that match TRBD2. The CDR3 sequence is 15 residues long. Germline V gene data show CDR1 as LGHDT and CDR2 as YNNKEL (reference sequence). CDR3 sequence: CASSQVAGDYNGQFF. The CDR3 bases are TGTGCCAGCAGCCAAGTAGCGGGGGACTACAATGGGCAGTTCTTC.

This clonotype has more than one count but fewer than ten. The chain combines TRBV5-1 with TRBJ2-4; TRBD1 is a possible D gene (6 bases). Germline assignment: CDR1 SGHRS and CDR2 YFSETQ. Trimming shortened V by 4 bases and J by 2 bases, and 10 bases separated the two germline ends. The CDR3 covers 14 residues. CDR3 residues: CASSPQGPKNIQYF. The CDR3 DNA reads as TGCGCCAGCAGCCCCCAGGGGCCCAAAAACATTCAGTACTTC.

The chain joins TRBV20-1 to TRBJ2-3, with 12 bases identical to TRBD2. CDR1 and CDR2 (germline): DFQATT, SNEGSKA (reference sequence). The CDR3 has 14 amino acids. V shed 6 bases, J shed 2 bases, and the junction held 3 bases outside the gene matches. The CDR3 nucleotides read TGCAGTGCAAGGACTAGCGGGGCCACAGATACGCAGTATTTT. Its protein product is CSARTSGATDTQYF.

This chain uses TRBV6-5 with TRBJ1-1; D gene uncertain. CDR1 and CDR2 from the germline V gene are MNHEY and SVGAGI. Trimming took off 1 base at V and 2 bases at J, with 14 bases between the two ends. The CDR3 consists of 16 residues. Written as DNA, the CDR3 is TGTGCCAGCAGTTACTTATCCCTCAGGCGCAACACTGAAGCTTTCTTT. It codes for CASSYLSLRRNTEAFF.

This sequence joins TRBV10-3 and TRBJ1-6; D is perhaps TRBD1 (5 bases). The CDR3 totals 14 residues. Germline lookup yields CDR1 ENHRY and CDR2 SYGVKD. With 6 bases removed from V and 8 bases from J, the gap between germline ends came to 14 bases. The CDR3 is CAISTNSGDSPLHF. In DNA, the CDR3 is TGTGCCATCAGCACAAATTCGGGGGATTCACCCCTCCACTTT.

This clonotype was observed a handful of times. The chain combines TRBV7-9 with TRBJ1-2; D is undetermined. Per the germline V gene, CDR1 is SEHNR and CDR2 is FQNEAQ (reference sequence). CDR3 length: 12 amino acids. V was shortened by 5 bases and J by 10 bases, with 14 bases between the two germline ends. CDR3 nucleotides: TGTGCCAGCAGCGCCCTCCCTTCTTTCTACACCTTC. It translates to CASSALPSFYTF.

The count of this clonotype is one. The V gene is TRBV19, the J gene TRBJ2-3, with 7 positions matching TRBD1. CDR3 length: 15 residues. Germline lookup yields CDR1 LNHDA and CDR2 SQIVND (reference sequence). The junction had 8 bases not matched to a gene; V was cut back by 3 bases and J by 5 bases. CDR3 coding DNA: TGTGCCAGTAGTATCCGGGACAGCCACATAGATACGCAGTATTTT. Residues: CASSIRDSHIDTQYF.

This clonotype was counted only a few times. This CDR3 reads CASSSPETNYGYTF. CDR3 nucleotide sequence: TGTGCCAGCAGCTCCCCGGAAACTAACTATGGCTACACCTTC. This chain joins TRBV7-9 and TRBJ1-2; D is unresolved. V was shortened by 4 bases and J by 0 bases, with 9 bases between the two germline ends. This CDR3 is built from 14 residues. Germline-derived CDR1 and CDR2 are SEHNR and FQNEAQ (reference sequence).

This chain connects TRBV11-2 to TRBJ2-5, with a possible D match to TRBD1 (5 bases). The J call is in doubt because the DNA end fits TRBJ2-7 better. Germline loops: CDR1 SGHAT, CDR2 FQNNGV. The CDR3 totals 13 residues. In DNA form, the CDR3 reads TGTGCCAGCAGGAAACTCAGGGCCTACGAGCAGTACTTC. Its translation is CASRKLRAYEQYF.

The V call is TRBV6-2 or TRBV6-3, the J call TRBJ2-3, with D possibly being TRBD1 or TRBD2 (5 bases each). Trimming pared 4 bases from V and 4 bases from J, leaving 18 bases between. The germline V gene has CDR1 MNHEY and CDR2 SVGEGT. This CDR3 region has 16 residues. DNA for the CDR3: TGTGCCAGCAGTTCCAGCAACCGGGACCCTTCAGATACGCAGTATTTT. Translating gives CASSSSNRDPSDTQYF.

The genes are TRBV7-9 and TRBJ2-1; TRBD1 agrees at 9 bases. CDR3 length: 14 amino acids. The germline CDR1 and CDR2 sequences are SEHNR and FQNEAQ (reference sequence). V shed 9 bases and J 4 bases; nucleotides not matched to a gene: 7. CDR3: CASRRDRAYNEQFF. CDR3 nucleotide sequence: TGTGCCAGTCGCCGGGACAGGGCGTACAATGAGCAGTTCTTC.

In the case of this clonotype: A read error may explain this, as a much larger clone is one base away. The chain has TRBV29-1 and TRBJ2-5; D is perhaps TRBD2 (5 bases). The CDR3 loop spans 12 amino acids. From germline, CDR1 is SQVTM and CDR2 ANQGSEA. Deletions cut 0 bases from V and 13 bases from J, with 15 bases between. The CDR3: CSVEDQGLRGYF. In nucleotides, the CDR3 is TGCAGCGTTGAAGATCAAGGCCTCCGGGGGTACTTC.

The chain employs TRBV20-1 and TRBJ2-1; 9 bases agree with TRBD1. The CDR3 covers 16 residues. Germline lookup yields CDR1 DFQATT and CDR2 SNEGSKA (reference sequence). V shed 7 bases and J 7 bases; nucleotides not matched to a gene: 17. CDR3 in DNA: TGCAGTGTTAGCTTGGGACAGGGTAGCTCGTTTAATGAGCAGTTCTTC. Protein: CSVSLGQGSSFNEQFF.